This TCR beta chain was found in a study of tumor-infiltrating lymphocytes in localized non-small cell lung cancer. Whole-study results and caveats: Different pieces of the same tissue were used for each assay. IM1 and IM2 tumors showed no difference in T-cell fraction.

TCRdb's table, derived via immunoSEQ multiplex PCR, lists solely in-frame clones and lacks some. In the table there are roughly 8,400 clones, 79% of which are singletons. With respect to this clone: Its antigen is undetermined.

The CDR3 is made up of 15 amino acids. Per germline, CDR1 GTSNPN and CDR2 SVGIG (reference sequence). The V and J ends lost 0 bases and 2 bases, in that order; junction bases with no gene match: 4. The clonotype comes from a human donor with non-small cell lung cancer. The rearrangement links TRBV30 to TRBJ2-7; TRBD2 matches at 10 bases. Sample: uninvolved lung tissue not adjacent to the tumor. CDR3 nucleotides: TGTGCCTGGAGTGTATCTAGCGGGGGAACCTACGAGCAGTACTTC. Translated, it gives CAWSVSSGGTYEQYF.